A selection of T cell receptor beta chains follows, all from one sample in a study of early T cells in non-severe SARS-CoV-2 infection. TCRdb ran MiXCR on the 5' RACE reads and lists one entry per CDR3 protein. The profile shows around 52,000 distinct CDR3 sequences, 11% of them singletons. What was sequenced was whole blood. The receptors were gathered from an adult who was a healthcare worker with PCR-confirmed SARS-CoV-2 infection or an uninfected control (not recorded which). Each CDR3 is given with its conserved first and last residue. The D gene is left open where the match is weak. Some rows have no size entry. The others give once, few or many, or a class for an expanded clone.

v_call: TRBV10-3
j_call: TRBJ2-3
d_call: TRBD1
clone_size: NA
cdr3_aa: CAISEVNRGPSTDTQYF
cdr3_nt: TGTGCCATCAGTGAGGTGAACAGGGGCCCGAGCACAGATACGCAGTATTTT

v_call: TRBV29-1
j_call: TRBJ1-2
d_call: NA
clone_size: NA
cdr3_aa: CSVDGRASNYGYTF
cdr3_nt: TGCAGCGTTGACGGCAGGGCCTCGAACTATGGCTACACCTTC

v_call: TRBV2
j_call: TRBJ2-3
d_call: TRBD1
clone_size: many
cdr3_aa: CASSGDRTFSTDTQYF
cdr3_nt: TGTGCCAGCAGTGGGGACAGAACCTTTAGCACAGATACGCAGTATTTT

v_call: TRBV9
j_call: TRBJ2-2
d_call: TRBD2
clone_size: NA
cdr3_aa: CASSVGLATPGELFF
cdr3_nt: TGTGCCAGCAGCGTAGGACTAGCGACCCCCGGGGAGCTGTTTTTT

v_call: TRBV19
j_call: TRBJ1-1
d_call: NA
clone_size: few
cdr3_aa: CASTDRLNTEAFF
cdr3_nt: TGTGCCAGTACTGACAGGCTGAACACTGAAGCTTTCTTT

v_call: TRBV7-9
j_call: TRBJ2-1
d_call: TRBD1
clone_size: few
cdr3_aa: CASSSEGARNYNEQFF
cdr3_nt: TGTGCCAGCAGCTCCGAGGGGGCGCGGAATTACAATGAGCAGTTCTTC

v_call: TRBV11-2
j_call: TRBJ2-3
d_call: TRBD1
clone_size: NA
cdr3_aa: CASSEQGITDTQYF
cdr3_nt: TGTGCCAGCAGTGAACAGGGGATCACAGATACGCAGTATTTT

v_call: TRBV7-6
j_call: TRBJ2-5
d_call: TRBD1
clone_size: many
cdr3_aa: CASRPGQQQETQYF
cdr3_nt: TGTGCCAGCAGACCGGGACAGCAACAAGAGACCCAGTACTTC

v_call: TRBV7-2
j_call: TRBJ2-1
d_call: NA
clone_size: many
cdr3_aa: CASSPEGGFTYNEQFF
cdr3_nt: TGTGCCAGCAGCCCGGAGGGGGGTTTTACCTACAATGAGCAGTTCTTC

v_call: TRBV11-2
j_call: TRBJ2-5
d_call: NA
clone_size: NA
cdr3_aa: CASSLLGGPGETQYF
cdr3_nt: TGTGCCAGCAGCTTATTGGGAGGTCCAGGAGAGACCCAGTACTTC

v_call: TRBV11-2
j_call: TRBJ2-5
d_call: NA
clone_size: few
cdr3_aa: CASSLPDHQETQYF
cdr3_nt: TGTGCCAGCAGCTTGCCGGACCACCAAGAGACCCAGTACTTC

v_call: TRBV28
j_call: TRBJ2-7
d_call: TRBD2
clone_size: NA
cdr3_aa: CASSLGLAGTYEQYF
cdr3_nt: TGTGCCAGCAGTTTAGGGCTAGCGGGGACCTACGAGCAGTACTTC

v_call: TRBV10-3
j_call: TRBJ2-3
d_call: TRBD2
clone_size: NA
cdr3_aa: CAISFSGSGTDTQYF
cdr3_nt: TGTGCCATCAGTTTTAGCGGGAGCGGCACAGATACGCAGTATTTT

v_call: TRBV20-1
j_call: TRBJ1-5
d_call: NA
clone_size: few
cdr3_aa: CSARGESSNQPQHF
cdr3_nt: TGCAGTGCTAGAGGGGAAAGTAGCAATCAGCCCCAGCATTTT